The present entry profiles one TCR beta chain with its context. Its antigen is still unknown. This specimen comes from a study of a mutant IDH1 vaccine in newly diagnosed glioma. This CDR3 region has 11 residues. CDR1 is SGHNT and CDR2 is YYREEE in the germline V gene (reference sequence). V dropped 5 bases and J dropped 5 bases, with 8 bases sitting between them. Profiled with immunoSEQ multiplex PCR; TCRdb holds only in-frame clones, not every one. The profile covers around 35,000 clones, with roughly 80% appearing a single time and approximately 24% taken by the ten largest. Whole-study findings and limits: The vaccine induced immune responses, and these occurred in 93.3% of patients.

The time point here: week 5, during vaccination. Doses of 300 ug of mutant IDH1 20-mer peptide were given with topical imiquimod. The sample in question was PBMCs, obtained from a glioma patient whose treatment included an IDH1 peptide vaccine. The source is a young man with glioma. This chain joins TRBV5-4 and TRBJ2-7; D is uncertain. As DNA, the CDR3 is TGTGCCAGCAGATTAGGCAACGAGCAGTACTTC. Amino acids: CASRLGNEQYF.